This T cell receptor (beta chain) emerged from a study of CD8+CD57+ T cells in acquired aplastic anemia. Study-level background: The DNA of sorted CD4+ and CD8+ cells averaged roughly 3.2 ug. Sequencing produced an average of about 11 million reads per healthy donor for CD4+ cells. Study observations and caveats: Levels of CD8+ Simpson's diversity were not significantly distinct in patients versus controls.

Worth noting for this clonotype: The antigen is unknown.

Template material for TCR beta VDJ and CDR3 profiling consisted of genomic DNA. In TCRdb, the reads were re-called with MiXCR into one record per CDR3 protein. The table records under 200,000 distinct CDR3 sequences, around 45% of them present only once. The specimen sequenced was sorted CD4+, CD8+, or CD8+CD57+ T cells (not recorded which) from PBMCs. This receptor was identified in a human donor in good health.

CDR3: CASSQGQVRGYTF. CDR3 DNA: TGTGCCAGTAGTCAAGGACAGGTTCGAGGCTACACCTTC. The V call is TRBV19, the J call TRBJ1-2; 7 bases fit TRBD1. J was trimmed by 8 bases and V by 5 bases; bases with no gene match: 8. The CDR3 has 13 amino acids. Germline CDR1 LNHDA, CDR2 SQIVND (reference sequence).